The text below deals with one TCR beta chain. This CDR3 is 15 amino acids long. Trimming stripped 3 bases from V and 2 bases from J, with 8 bases between. Germline assignment: CDR1 MDHEN and CDR2 SYDVKM. The data were taken from a study of OX40 agonist ivuxolimab in advanced cancers. The overall study: Patients received the agonistic anti-OX40 (CD134) antibody ivuxolimab.

Some clones are missing from TCRdb's copy, which holds only in-frame ones; the method was immunoSEQ multiplex PCR. The sample consists of tens of thousands of clones, approximately 89% of them appearing once. This TCR derives from an adult with an advanced solid tumor such as melanoma, head and neck, liver or kidney cancer. This rearrangement joins TRBV28 to TRBJ2-6; D is uncertain. This material consisted of CD4+ or CD8+ T cells sorted from blood, taken in a trial of the OX40 agonist ivuxolimab. The CDR3 protein is CASSLSGTGANVLTF. CDR3 nucleotide sequence: TGTGCCAGCAGTTTGTCGGGCACTGGGGCCAACGTCCTGACTTTC.